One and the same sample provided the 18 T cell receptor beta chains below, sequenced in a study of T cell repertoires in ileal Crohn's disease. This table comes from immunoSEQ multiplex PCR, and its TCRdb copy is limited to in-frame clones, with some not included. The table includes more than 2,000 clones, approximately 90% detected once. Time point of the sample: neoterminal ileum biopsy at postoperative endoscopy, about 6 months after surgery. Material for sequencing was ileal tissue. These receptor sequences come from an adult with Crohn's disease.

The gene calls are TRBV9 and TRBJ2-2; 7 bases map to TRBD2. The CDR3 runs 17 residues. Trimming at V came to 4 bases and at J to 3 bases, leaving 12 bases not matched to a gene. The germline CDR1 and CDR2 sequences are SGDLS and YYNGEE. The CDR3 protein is CASSRNNLAAYTGELFF. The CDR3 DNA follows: TGTGCCAGCAGCCGTAATAACCTAGCGGCCTACACCGGGGAGCTGTTTTTT. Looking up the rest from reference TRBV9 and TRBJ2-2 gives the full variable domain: DSGVTQTPKHLITATGQRVTLRCSPRSGDLSVYWYQQSLDQGLQFLIQYYNGEERAKGNILERFSAQQFPDLHSELNLSSLELGDSALYFCASSRNNLAAYTGELFFGEGSRLTVL.

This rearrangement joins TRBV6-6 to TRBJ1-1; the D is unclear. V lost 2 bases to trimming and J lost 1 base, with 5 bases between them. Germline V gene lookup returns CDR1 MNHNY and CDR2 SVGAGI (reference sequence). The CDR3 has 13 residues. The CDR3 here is CASSYGPNTEAFF. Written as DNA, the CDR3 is TGTGCCAGCAGTTACGGGCCGAACACTGAAGCTTTCTTT.

CDR3 nucleotide sequence: TGTGCCATCAGTGAGGAGACTGGGGGGGATGGAAAAGAGCAGTTCTTC. The encoded protein is CAISEETGGDGKEQFF. The chain employs TRBV10-3 and TRBJ2-1; TRBD2 aligns across 7 bases. Germline V gene sequence: CDR1 ENHRY, CDR2 SYGVKD. The CDR3 sequence is 16 residues long. V lost 2 bases, J lost 10 bases, and 14 bases stayed unmatched.

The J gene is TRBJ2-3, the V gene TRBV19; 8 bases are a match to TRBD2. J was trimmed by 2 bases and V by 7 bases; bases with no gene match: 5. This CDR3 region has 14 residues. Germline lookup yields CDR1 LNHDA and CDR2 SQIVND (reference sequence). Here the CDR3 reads CASNRAGATDTQYF. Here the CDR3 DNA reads TGTGCCAGTAACCGAGCGGGGGCCACAGATACGCAGTATTTT. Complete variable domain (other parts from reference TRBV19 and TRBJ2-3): DGGITQSPKYLFRKEGQNVTLSCEQNLNHDAMYWYRQDPGQGLRLIYYSQIVNDFQKGDIAEGYSVSREKKESFPLTVTSAQKNPTAFYLCASNRAGATDTQYFGPGTRLTVL.

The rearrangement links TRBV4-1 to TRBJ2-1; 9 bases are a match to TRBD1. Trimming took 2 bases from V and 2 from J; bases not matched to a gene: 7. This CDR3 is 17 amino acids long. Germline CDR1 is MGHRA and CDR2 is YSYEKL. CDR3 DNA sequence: TGCGCCAGCAGCCAAACCGGGACAGGGCTCCCCTACAATGAGCAGTTCTTC. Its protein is CASSQTGTGLPYNEQFF.

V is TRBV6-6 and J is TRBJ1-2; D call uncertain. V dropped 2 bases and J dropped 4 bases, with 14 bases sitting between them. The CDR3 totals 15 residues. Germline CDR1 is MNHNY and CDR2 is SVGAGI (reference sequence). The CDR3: CASSYQGEATYGYTF. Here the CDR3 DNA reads TGTGCCAGCAGTTACCAAGGTGAAGCCACCTATGGCTACACCTTC.

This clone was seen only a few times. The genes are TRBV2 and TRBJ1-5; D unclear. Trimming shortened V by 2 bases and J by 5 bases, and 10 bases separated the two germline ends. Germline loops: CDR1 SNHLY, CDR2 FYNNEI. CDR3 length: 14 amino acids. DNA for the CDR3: TGTGCCAGCAGTGAACAGGTTGTCCATCAGCCCCAGCATTTT. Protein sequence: CASSEQVVHQPQHF. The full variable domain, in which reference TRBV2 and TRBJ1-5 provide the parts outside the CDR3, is EPEVTQTPSHQVTQMGQEVILRCVPISNHLYFYWYRQILGQKVEFLVSFYNNEISEKSEIFDDQFSVERPDGSNFTLKIRSTKLEDSAMYFCASSEQVVHQPQHFGDGTRLSIL.

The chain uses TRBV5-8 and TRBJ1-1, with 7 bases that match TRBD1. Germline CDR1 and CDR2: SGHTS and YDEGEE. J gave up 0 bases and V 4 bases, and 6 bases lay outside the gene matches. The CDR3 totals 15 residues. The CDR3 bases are TGTGCCAGCAGCCAAACAGGGGCGGTGAACACTGAAGCTTTCTTT. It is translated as CASSQTGAVNTEAFF. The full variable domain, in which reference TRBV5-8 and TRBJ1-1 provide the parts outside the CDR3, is EAGVTQSPTHLIKTRGQQATLRCSPISGHTSVYWYQQALGLGLQFLLWYDEGEERNRGNFPPRFSGRQFPNYSSELNVNALELEDSALYLCASSQTGAVNTEAFFGQGTRLTVV.

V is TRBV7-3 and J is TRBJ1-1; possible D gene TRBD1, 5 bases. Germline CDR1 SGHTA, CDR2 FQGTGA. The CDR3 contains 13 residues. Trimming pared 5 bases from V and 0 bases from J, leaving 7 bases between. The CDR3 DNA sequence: TGTGCCAGCAGCCTGACAGTGAACACTGAAGCTTTCTTT. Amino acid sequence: CASSLTVNTEAFF.

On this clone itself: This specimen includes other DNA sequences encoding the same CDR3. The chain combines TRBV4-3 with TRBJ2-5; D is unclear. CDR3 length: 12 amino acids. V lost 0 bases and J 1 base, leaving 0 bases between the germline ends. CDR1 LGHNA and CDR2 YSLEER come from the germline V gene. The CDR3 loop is CASSQDQETQYF. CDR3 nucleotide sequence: TGCGCCAGCAGCCAAGACCAAGAGACCCAGTACTTC.

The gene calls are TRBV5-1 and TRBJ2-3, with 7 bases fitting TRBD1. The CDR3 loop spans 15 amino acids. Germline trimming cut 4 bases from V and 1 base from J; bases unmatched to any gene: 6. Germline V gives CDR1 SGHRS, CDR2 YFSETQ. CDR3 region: CASSVTGQRTDTQYF. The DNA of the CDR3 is TGCGCCAGCAGCGTAACGGGACAGCGCACAGATACGCAGTATTTT.

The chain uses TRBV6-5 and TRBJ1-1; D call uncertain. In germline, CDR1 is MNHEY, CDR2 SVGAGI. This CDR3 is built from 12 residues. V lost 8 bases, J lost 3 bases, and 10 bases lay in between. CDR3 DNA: TGTGCCAGCTTGACTAGGGACACTGAAGCTTTCTTT. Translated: CASLTRDTEAFF.

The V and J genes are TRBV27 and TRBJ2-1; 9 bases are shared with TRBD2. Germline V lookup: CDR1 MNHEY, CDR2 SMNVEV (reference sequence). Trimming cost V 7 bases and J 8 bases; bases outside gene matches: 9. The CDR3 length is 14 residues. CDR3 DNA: TGTGCCAGCACCTTAGCGGGAGCCGGGGATGAGCAGTTCTTC. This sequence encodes CASTLAGAGDEQFF.

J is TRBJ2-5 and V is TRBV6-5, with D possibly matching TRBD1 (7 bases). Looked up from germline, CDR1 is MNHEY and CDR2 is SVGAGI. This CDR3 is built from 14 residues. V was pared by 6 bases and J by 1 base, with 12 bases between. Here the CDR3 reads CASSQGGPQETQYF. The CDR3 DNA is TGTGCCAGCAGCCAGGGGGGTCCCCAAGAGACCCAGTACTTC.

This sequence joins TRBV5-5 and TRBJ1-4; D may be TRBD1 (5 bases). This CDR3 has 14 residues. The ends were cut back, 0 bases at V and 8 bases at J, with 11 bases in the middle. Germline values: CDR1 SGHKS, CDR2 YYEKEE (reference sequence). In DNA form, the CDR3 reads TGTGCCAGCAGCTTGGGAGGGACGGGGGAAAAACTGTTTTTT. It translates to CASSLGGTGEKLFF. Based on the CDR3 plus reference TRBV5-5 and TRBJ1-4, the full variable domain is DAGVTQSPTHLIKTRGQQVTLRCSPISGHKSVSWYQQVLGQGPQFIFQYYEKEERGRGNFPDRFSARQFPNYSSELNVNALLLGDSALYLCASSLGGTGEKLFFGSGTQLSVL.

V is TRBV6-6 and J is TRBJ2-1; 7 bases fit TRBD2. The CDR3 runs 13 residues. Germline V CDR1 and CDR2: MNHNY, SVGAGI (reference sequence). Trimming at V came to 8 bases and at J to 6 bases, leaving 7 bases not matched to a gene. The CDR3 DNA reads TGTGCCAGCTCTTTAGCGGGCCCCAATGAGCAGTTCTTC. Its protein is CASSLAGPNEQFF.

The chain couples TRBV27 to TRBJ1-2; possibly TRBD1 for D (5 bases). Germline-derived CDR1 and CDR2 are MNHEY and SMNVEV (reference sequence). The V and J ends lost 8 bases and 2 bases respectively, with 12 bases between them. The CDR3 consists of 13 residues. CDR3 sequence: CASGLQENYGYTF. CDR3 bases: TGTGCCAGCGGGTTACAGGAAAACTATGGCTACACCTTC.

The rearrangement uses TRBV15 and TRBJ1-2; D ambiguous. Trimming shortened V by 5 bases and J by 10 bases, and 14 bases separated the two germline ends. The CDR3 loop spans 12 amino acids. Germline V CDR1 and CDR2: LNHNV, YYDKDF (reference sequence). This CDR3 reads CATSAGPTFYTF. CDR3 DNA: TGTGCCACCAGCGCAGGTCCGACCTTCTACACCTTC.